These 4 T cell receptor beta chains share one sample of origin, sequenced in a study of vaccination effects on CD4 cells after COVID-19. Their antigens remain unidentified. The table came from immunoSEQ multiplex PCR; TCRdb's copy has only in-frame clones and leaves some out. The table records 40,000 to 45,000 clones, more than 60% of them present only once. Within the ViraFEST assay, antigen-specific CD4+ T cells underwent expansion with viral peptide pools prior to sequencing. Scientists isolated CD4+ T cells after a roughly 10-day culture period ended. The healthy vaccine recipients, who had no prior SARS-CoV-2 infection, showed negative nucleocapsid antibodies. The sequencing here drew on CD4+ T cells from PBMCs cultured with HCoV-OC43 spike peptides, taken before COVID-19 vaccination. The subset is: HCoV-OC43 spike overlapping peptide pool stimulation. The receptors originated from a human donor who received a COVID-19 vaccine.

V and J are TRBV24-1 and TRBJ2-3; the match to TRBD1 covers 8 bases. The germline V gene encodes CDR1 KGHDR and CDR2 SFDVKD. Trimming removed 4 bases from V and 2 bases from J; junction bases left unmatched: 10. This CDR3 contains 17 residues. Written as DNA, the CDR3 is TGTGCCACCAGTGAGGATAGGGGACAGGTCCCCACAGATACGCAGTATTTT. Translating gives CATSEDRGQVPTDTQYF.

The chain links TRBV2 to TRBJ2-7; D is uncertain. V lost 6 bases and J lost 2, with 20 bases in between. CDR1 and CDR2 (germline): SNHLY, FYNNEI. CDR3 length equals 16 residues. CDR3 DNA sequence: TGTGCCAGCAGGCTCGATGCTGGACCATTTCCCTACGAGCAGTACTTC. Protein: CASRLDAGPFPYEQYF.

The chain links TRBV18 to TRBJ1-2, with D tentatively TRBD1 (6 bases). Trimming removed 2 bases from V and 4 bases from J, with 8 bases in between. The CDR3 length is 13 residues. Germline-derived CDR1 and CDR2 are KGHSH and LQKENI. The CDR3 DNA reads TGTGCCAGCTCACCAGGGGGCGGCTATGGCTACACCTTC. Protein product: CASSPGGGYGYTF.

The V call is TRBV11-2, the J call TRBJ2-3; TRBD2 agrees at 7 bases. J was trimmed by 3 bases and V by 5 bases; bases with no gene match: 8. The CDR3 contains 15 residues. CDR1 is SGHAT and CDR2 is FQNNGV in the germline V gene. The CDR3: CASSPDARGTDTQYF. DNA for the CDR3: TGTGCCAGCAGCCCAGACGCGCGGGGGACAGATACGCAGTATTTT.